This T cell receptor beta chain was captured in a study of cytomegalovirus exposure and HLA in healthy donors (dated by TCRdb to 2016 to 2017). About the investigation overall: An earlier analysis of roughly 630 of the donors reported more than 250 Gb of sequence data and around 120 million unique TCR beta sequences from around 200 million T cells. An early release that covered about 600 HLA-typed donors contained approximately 300 gigabases of sequencing data and approximately 85 million unique TCR sequences. Of the roughly 420 genotyped donors, roughly 76% were placed in the genetic ancestry cluster associated with self-reported Caucasian donors. The aim of the study was to test whether cataloging public T cell receptors could identify signatures of past pathogen exposure. The study profiled the T cell repertoires of hundreds of subjects by immunosequencing and related them to cytomegalovirus serostatus. Besides the first cohort of about 730 subjects, a separate validation cohort made up of 120 or so different subjects was used. High-throughput TCR immunosequencing, statistical association of individual TCRs with disease status, and machine learning were combined to predict cytomegalovirus infection status. A later analysis re-analyzed previously published TCR beta repertoires from hundreds of donors and added high-resolution HLA genotyping to study TCR occurrence patterns. The later analysis used no new phenotypic data to find candidate immune exposures, relying instead on TCR beta sequences and their occurrence across donors. To decide whether each TCR beta V gene segment behaved as functional or pseudogenic, an earlier analysis of 587 of the donors relied on high-throughput TCR beta sequencing. Donor age, sex, ethnicity and CMV serostatus were compiled alongside the repertoire data. A later genetic analysis used genome-wide SNP genotypes for about 65% of the roughly 700 donors, treating that subset as a discovery cohort. All discovery cohort repertoires had been generated using a single sequencing platform. Class I and class II HLA loci were covered by the typing at four-digit resolution. The number of typed donors differed by locus: about 620-640 for A, B, C, DRB1 and DQB1; approximately 520 for DQA1; 606 for DPA1; and around 450 for DPB1. Because of strong linkage in the cohort, roughly five DR-DQ haplotypes were treated as single units for association and clustering. Across approximately 400 genotyped donors of the cohort, an average of 235,054 unique TCR beta nucleotide sequences per donor were sequenced, and roughly 20% of those sequences were non-productive. The paper's findings and limits, for the study overall: A total of 164 TCR beta chains were listed by the study as associated with cytomegalovirus. In a later analysis, HLA-associated TCR beta chains showed more clonal expansion and lower generation probabilities than non-associated chains that were equally common. The sequencing pipeline was judged likely to have produced a cluster of highly shared sequence variants as a technical artifact. A later genetic analysis reported fewer N-insertions in productive TCRs among donors in an Asian-associated ancestry cluster than the roughly 720-donor mean. Fewer than 20 rarely observed V segments, including chromosome 9 orphons, were excluded from the earlier analysis of a few hundred of the donors because counts were too low. A further reported finding was that TCR beta sequences accurately predicted the HLA-A and HLA-B alleles for most subjects in the first cohort. The authors suggested that the approach could potentially be generalized to other disease states and immunological phenotypes. A later analysis reported that several top co-occurrence clusters appeared linked to parvovirus B19, influenza, CMV and Epstein-Barr virus. V-gene and J-gene trimming of TCR beta chains was associated with a missense DCLRE1C variant in a later genetic analysis, and the association was replicated in an independent cohort. The classifier was reported to diagnose cytomegalovirus status with high specificity and sensitivity in both the original cohort and the validation cohort. At a false discovery rate of 0.05, a later analysis linked fewer than 20,000 TCR beta sequences to specific HLA alleles. Linkage disequilibrium might explain the correlated functional status among segregating V segments, but an unknown experimental factor could not be excluded. A few of the identified cytomegalovirus-associated TCR beta chains were confirmed in vitro to be specific for cytomegalovirus antigens. The 87-base-pair reads could not distinguish some IMGT-functional V segments, including TRBV6-2 and TRBV6-3, so those segments were excluded. This cohort had only TCR beta chains sequenced, and the lack of alpha or paired-chain data limited which features could be detected. An earlier analysis of around 540 of the donors showed that most TCR beta V segments appeared in productive rearrangements either about 90% or about 30% of the time, which broadly matched IMGT annotations. In a later analysis, the rate of TCR association differed among HLA loci, with DRB1 alleles having the most associated TCRs and HLA-C alleles having the fewest. Most TCR sequences were seen in very few donors, while some public TCRs were found in many individuals. Because HLA typing was unavailable for some donors at each locus, only the typed subset was used in association tests. Assigning TCR associations to individual alleles was difficult when HLA alleles, especially DR and DQ, strongly co-occurred. Presence/absence analyses assumed roughly uniform sequencing depth across donors, an assumption that may not hold. CMV serostatus was the only immune exposure information available for the cohort. A later analysis found that most CMV-associated TCR beta chains appeared HLA-restricted, with HLA associations seemingly driven largely by CMV exposure.

About this clone itself: Its antigen is not yet known.

The cohort comprised more than 550 healthy bone marrow donors. All cohort members were sampled while nominally healthy, although unrecorded immune exposures were likely present. The donor was CMV seropositive and was included in the group of some 290 seropositive cohort members. Each donor provided a peripheral blood sample, and peripheral blood mononuclear cells were used for TCR beta sequencing. The Qiagen DNeasy Blood Extraction Kit was used to extract genomic DNA from the blood cell samples. The germline V and J ends show losses of 0 bases and 3 bases respectively, and no gene match explains 8 bases of the junction. The CDR3 runs 19 residues from the cysteine to the phenylalanine. Here the CDR3 DNA is all that survives: 57 bases in frame from base 1. CDR1 is given as SGHAT and CDR2 as FQNNGV, both from the germline V gene. The protocol used for the library was the immunoSEQ multiplex PCR assay. The multiplex PCR relied on a mix of 60 forward primers for TCR Vbeta segments and 13 reverse primers for TCR Jbeta segments. Amplification of the CDR3 region of rearranged TCR beta genes was performed with a multiplex PCR assay on genomic DNA. The Illumina HiSeq System was used to sequence the amplified TCR beta libraries as 87-base-pair reads. In the authors' own workflow: A later analysis counted tens of millions of unique TCR beta chains across the roughly 700 repertoires, and some 11 million of these chains were shared by at least two donors. A nearest-neighbor algorithm error-corrected the raw reads and collapsed the reads into unique sequences, merging closely related sequences to remove PCR and sequencing errors. V, D and J gene segments were assigned by aligning CDR3 sequences to IMGT reference sequences. For a sequence to be retained, a match of at least six nucleotides to both a V gene segment and a J gene segment was required. A rearrangement was called productive if the CDR3 had no stop codons and remained in frame with V and J, and every other rearrangement was called non-productive. Following IMGT convention, CDR3 was defined as the stretch from the second conserved V-encoded cysteine to the conserved J-encoded phenylalanine. Sequences without an unambiguous match to a single V gene segment were excluded from the earlier analysis of approximately 600 of the donors. In an earlier analysis of roughly 500 of the donors, V segments were called functional above 56.7% productive rearrangements and were called segregating when the between-donor standard deviation exceeded 5%. A statistical classification framework was built for diagnosing cytomegalovirus status from the catalog of TCR beta chain sequences. In a later analysis, TCR nucleotide sequences were compared against IMGT/GENE-DB human TR gene sequences so that V and J genes could be assigned. In a later analysis, CDR3 sequences and most-parsimonious VDJ recombination scenarios were assigned using the TCRdist pipeline. In a later analysis, each TCR beta chain was defined by its CDR3 amino acid sequence together with its V-gene family, and reads lacking a unique V-gene family were excluded. A later analysis removed roughly 590 highly shared, low-generation-probability nucleotide sequences to deal with suspected cross-contamination and a sequencing artifact. For each public chain, a later analysis derived a clonal expansion index from normalized ranks of inferred template counts within each repertoire. In a later analysis, generation probabilities were computed with a VDJ recombination model fitted to out-of-frame rearrangements, and the resulting probabilities were checked against IGoR. A later analysis scored TCR-TCR, TCR-HLA and TCR-CMV co-occurrence with hypergeometric tests, applying a repertoire-size bias correction to TCR pairs. A later analysis estimated false discovery rates by permuting HLA or CMV assignments 20 times. In a later analysis, co-occurring TCRs were grouped using DBSCAN, with TCRdist sequence similarity added in when clustering inside HLA-allele-positive subsets. For co-occurrence clustering, repertoires with fewer than 30,000 or more than 120,000 public chains were excluded, along with five or six repertoires with anomalous nucleotide sharing. TCRdb re-hosts the immuneACCESS table, in-frame sequences only. Its copies lack some clones; in the studies checked, an unresolved V gene accounts for under half of them, and the cause for the rest is not known. V and J calls and clone size follow that table, whereas D and trimming were derived from the DNA. The table for this sample records some 200,000 clones. The ten largest clones add up to approximately 0.82% of the sample.

The rearrangement joined TRBV11-2 to TRBJ2-2, with 12 bases in between that match TRBD2. The receptor was isolated from a woman in her late teens or twenties in good health and CMV-seropositive. Sequencing was carried out using PBMCs. CDR3 region: CASSLDRTSGRFHTGELFF. The DNA sequence is TGTGCCAGCAGCTTAGATCGAACTAGCGGGAGGTTCCACACCGGGGAGCTGTTTTTT. The variable domain in full, with residues beyond the CDR3 obtained from the reference TRBV11-2 and TRBJ2-2 genes, is EAGVAQSPRYKIIEKRQSVAFWCNPISGHATLYWYQQILGQGPKLLIQFQNNGVVDDSQLPKDRFSAERLKGVDSTLKIQPAKLEDSAVYLCASSLDRTSGRFHTGELFFGEGSRLTVL.